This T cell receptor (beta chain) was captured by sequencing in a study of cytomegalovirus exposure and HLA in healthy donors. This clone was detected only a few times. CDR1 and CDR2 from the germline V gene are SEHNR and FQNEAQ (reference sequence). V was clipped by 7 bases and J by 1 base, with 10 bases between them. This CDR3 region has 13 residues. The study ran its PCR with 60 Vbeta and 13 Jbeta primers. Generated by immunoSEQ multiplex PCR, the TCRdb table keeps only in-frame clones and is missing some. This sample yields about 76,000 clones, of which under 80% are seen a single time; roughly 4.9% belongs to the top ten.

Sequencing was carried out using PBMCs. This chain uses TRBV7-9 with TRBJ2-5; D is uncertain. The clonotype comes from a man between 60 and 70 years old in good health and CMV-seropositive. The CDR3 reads CASKAYFQETQYF. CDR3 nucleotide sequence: TGTGCCAGCAAAGCTTACTTCCAAGAGACCCAGTACTTC.